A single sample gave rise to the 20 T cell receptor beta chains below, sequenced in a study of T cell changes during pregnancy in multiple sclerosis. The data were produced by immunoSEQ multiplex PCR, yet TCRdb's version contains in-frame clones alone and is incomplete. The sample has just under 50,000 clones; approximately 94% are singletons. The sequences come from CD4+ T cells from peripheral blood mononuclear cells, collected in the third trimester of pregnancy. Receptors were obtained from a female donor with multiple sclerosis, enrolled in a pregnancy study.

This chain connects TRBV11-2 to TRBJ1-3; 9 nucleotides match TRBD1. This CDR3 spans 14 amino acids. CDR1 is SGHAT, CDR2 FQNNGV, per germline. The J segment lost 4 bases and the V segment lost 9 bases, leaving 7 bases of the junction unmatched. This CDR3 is CASTQGATGNTIYF. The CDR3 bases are TGTGCCAGTACACAGGGGGCAACAGGAAACACCATATATTTT.

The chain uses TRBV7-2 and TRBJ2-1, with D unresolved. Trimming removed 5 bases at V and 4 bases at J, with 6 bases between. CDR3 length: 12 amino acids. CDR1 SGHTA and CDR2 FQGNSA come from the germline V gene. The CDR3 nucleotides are TGTGCCAGCAGCCTACGTTACAATGAGCAGTTCTTC. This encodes CASSLRYNEQFF.

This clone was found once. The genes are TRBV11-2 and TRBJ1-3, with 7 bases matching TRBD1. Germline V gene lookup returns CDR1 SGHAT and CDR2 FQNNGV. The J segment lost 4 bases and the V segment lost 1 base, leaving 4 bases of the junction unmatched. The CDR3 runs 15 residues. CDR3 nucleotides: TGTGCCAGCAGCTTAGTAGGGACAGCAGGAAACACCATATATTTT. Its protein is CASSLVGTAGNTIYF.

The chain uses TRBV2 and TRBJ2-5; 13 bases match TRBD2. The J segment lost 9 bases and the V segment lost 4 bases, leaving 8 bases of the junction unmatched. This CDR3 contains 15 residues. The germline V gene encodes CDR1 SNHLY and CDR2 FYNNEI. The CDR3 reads CASSANGLAGASQYF. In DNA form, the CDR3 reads TGTGCCAGCAGTGCGAATGGACTAGCGGGGGCGTCCCAGTACTTC.

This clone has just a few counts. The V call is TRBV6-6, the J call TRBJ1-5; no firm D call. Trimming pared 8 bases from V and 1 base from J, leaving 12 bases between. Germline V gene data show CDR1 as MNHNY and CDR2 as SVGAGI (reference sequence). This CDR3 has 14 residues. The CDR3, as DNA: TGTGCCAGCTTCCACGGTCCCAGCAATCAGCCCCAGCATTTT. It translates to CASFHGPSNQPQHF.

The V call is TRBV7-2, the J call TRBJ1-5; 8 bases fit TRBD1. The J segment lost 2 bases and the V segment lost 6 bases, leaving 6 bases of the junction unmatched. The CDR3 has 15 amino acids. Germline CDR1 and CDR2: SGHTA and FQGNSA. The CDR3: CASRSQGAGNQPQHF. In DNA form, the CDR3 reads TGTGCCAGCAGGTCTCAGGGGGCGGGCAATCAGCCCCAGCATTTT. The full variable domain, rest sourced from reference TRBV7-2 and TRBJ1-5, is GAGVSQSPSNKVTEKGKDVELRCDPISGHTALYWYRQSLGQGLEFLIYFQGNSAPDKSGLPSDRFSAERTGGSVSTLTIQRTQQEDSAVYLCASRSQGAGNQPQHFGDGTRLSIL.

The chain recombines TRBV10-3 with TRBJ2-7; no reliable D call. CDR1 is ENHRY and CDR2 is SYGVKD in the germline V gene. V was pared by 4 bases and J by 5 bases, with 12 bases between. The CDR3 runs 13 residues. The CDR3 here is CAISGAESHEQYF. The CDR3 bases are TGTGCCATCAGTGGCGCGGAATCCCACGAGCAGTACTTC.

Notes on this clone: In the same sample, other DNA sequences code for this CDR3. DNA of the CDR3: TGTGCCAGCAGTGAAGATAGCTCCTACAATGAGCAGTTCTTC. This gives the protein CASSEDSSYNEQFF. J is TRBJ2-1 and V is TRBV2; the D is unclear. The CDR3 runs to 14 residues. Germline CDR1 SNHLY, CDR2 FYNNEI. The V end lost 1 base, the J end lost 0 bases, and 4 bases lay between the germline ends.

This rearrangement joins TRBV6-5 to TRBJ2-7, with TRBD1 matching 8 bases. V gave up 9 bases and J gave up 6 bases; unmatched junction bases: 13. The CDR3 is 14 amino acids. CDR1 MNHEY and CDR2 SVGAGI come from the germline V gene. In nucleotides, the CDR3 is TGTGCCAGTGTGGACAGGGCAGGGTATAGCGAGCAGTACTTC. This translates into CASVDRAGYSEQYF.

CDR3: CASSMRGISGVYNEQFF. CDR3 nucleotide sequence: TGTGCCAGTAGTATGAGGGGCATTAGCGGCGTTTACAATGAGCAGTTCTTC. This rearrangement joins TRBV19 to TRBJ2-1; D possibly corresponds to TRBD2 (6 bases). Deletions cut 3 bases from V and 4 bases from J, with 19 bases between. The germline gives CDR1 LNHDA, CDR2 SQIVND (reference sequence). There are 17 residues in the CDR3.

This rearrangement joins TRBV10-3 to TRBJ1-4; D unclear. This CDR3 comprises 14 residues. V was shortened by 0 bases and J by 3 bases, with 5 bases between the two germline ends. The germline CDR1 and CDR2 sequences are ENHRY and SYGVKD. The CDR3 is CAISESRANEKLFF. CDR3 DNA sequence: TGTGCCATCAGTGAGTCGCGGGCTAATGAAAAACTGTTTTTT.

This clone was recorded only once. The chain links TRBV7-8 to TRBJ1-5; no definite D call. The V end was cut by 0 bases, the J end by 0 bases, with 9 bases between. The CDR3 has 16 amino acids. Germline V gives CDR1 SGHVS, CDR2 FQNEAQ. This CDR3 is CASSLARPGSNQPQHF. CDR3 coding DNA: TGTGCCAGCAGCTTAGCGCGGCCGGGTAGCAATCAGCCCCAGCATTTT.

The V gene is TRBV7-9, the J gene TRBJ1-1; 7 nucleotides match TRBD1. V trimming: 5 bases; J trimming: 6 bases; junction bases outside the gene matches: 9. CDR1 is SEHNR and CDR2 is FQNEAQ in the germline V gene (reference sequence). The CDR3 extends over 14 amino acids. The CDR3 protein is CASSPNDRVAEAFF. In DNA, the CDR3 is TGTGCCAGCAGCCCTAACGACAGGGTCGCTGAAGCTTTCTTT.

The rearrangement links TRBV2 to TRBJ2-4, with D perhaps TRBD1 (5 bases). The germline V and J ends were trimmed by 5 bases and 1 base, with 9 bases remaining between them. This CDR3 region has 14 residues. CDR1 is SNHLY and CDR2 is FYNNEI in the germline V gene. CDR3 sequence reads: CASSLRQAKNIQYF. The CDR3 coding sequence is TGTGCCAGCAGTTTACGACAGGCCAAAAACATTCAGTACTTC. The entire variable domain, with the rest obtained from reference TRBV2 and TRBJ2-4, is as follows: EPEVTQTPSHQVTQMGQEVILRCVPISNHLYFYWYRQILGQKVEFLVSFYNNEISEKSEIFDDQFSVERPDGSNFTLKIRSTKLEDSAMYFCASSLRQAKNIQYFGAGTRLSVL.

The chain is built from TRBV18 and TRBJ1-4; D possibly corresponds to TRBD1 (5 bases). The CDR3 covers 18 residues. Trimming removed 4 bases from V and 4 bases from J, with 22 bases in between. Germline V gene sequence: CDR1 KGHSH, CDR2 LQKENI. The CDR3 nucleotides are TGTGCCAGCTCACGTTGGGACTTGGAAGGGAGTCGTAATGAAAAACTGTTTTTT. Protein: CASSRWDLEGSRNEKLFF.

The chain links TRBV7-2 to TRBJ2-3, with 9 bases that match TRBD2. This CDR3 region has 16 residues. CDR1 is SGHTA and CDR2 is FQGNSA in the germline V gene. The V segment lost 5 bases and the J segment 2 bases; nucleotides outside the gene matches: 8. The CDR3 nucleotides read TGTGCCAGCAGCCCTGCAAGCGGGGGGACCACAGATACGCAGTATTTT. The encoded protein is CASSPASGGTTDTQYF.

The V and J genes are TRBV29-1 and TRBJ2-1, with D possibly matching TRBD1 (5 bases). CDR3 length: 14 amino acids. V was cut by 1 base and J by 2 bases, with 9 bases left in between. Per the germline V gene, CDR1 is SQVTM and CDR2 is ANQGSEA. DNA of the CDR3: TGCAGCGTTGAAGGGGTGGGGCCCTACAATGAGCAGTTCTTC. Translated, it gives CSVEGVGPYNEQFF.

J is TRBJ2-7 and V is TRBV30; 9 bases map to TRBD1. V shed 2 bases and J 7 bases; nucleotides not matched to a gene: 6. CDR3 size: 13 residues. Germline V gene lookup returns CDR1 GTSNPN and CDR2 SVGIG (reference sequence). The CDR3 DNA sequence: TGTGCCTGGAGTACGGACAGGGGCACTGAGCAGTACTTC. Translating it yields CAWSTDRGTEQYF.

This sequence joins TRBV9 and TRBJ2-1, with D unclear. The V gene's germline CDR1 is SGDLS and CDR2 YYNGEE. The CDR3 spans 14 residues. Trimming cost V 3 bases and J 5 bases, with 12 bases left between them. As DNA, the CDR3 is TGTGCCAGCAGCGGTAGCTTTTCAAACAATGAGCAGTTCTTC. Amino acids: CASSGSFSNNEQFF.

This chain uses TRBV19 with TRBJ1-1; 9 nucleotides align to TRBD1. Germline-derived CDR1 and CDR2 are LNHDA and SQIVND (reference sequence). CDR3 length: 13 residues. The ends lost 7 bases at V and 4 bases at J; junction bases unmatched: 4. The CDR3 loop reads CASTTDRGTEAFF. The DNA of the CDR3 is TGTGCCAGTACCACGGACAGGGGCACTGAAGCTTTCTTT.